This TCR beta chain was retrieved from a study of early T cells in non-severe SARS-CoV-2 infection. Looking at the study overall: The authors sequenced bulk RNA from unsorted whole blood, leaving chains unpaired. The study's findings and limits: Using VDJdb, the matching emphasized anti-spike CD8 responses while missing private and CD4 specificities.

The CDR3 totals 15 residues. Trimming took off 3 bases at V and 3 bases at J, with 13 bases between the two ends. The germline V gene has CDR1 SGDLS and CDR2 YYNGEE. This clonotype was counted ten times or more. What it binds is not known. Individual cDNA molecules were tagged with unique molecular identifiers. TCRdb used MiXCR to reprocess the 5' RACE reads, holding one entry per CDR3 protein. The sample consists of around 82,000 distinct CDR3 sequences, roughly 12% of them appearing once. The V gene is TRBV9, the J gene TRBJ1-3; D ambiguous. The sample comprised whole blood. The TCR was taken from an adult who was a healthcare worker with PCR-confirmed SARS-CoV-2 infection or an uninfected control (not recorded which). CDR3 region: CASSASGGGGNTIYF. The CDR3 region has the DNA TGTGCCAGCAGCGCCAGTGGAGGCGGTGGAAACACCATATATTTT. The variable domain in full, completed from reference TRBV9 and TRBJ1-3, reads DSGVTQTPKHLITATGQRVTLRCSPRSGDLSVYWYQQSLDQGLQFLIQYYNGEERAKGNILERFSAQQFPDLHSELNLSSLELGDSALYFCASSASGGGGNTIYFGEGSWLTVV.